This TCR beta chain was identified during a study of naive and memory T cell subsets. Both TRBC1 and TRBC2 were covered by a beta constant-region primer of two equimolar oligonucleotides. Four rounds of PCR amplified the ligated cDNA using nested alpha and beta constant-region primers plus SP2. TCRdb reanalysed the UMI-ligation and nested PCR reads using MiXCR and keeps one entry per CDR3 protein. The sample lists roughly 100,000 distinct CDR3 sequences; about 14% were seen once. This clonotype was recorded a few times. Antigen unknown. Study findings and constraints: Clonotypes are single alpha or beta chains, not paired receptors. Diversity fell and Gini index rose from naive through CM, EM, EMRA. Possibly reflecting memory cells re-expressing CD45RA, a few larger clonotypes occurred in naive repertoires, especially CD8. Over 95% of naive TCR sequences appeared only once after error correction, unlike memory subsets.

CD4+ T cell IFNgamma after overnight CMV lysate exposure gave donor CMV status. Germline CDR1 reads MGHDK; CDR2 reads SYGVNS. After removal of 6 bases from V and 6 bases from J, the junction contained 5 bases not matched to a gene. The CDR3 sequence is 14 residues long. The chain uses TRBV25-1 and TRBJ1-6; 7 nucleotides align to TRBD1. This TCR was recovered from a human donor in good health. Sequencing used naive CD8+ T cells from blood. The CDR3 protein is CASSAGTVNSPLHF. In DNA, the CDR3 is TGTGCCAGCAGCGCCGGGACAGTTAATTCACCCCTCCACTTT.